The T cell receptor beta chain described here comes from a study of identical twins (dated by TCRdb to 2016 to 2017). About the study as a whole: To test whether fetal clonotypes persist, this study deep-sequenced TCR alpha and beta repertoires from monozygotic twins, from unrelated adults of various ages, and from cord blood. To rule out contamination, the twin experiments were replicated at different times with different library preparation protocols. The full study reports these points: Invariant T cells such as MAIT and iNKT could partly confound zero-insertion analyses, though diverse VJ usage argued against this for most clonotypes. In monozygotic twins, out-of-frame TCR alpha sharing was systematically underestimated by recombination models, although the models agreed with sharing between unrelated individuals. Abundant cord blood beta clonotypes had fewer insertions, young adult naive repertoires showed a similar but weaker trend, and memory repertoires showed no such trend. In beta out-of-frame sequences, excess twin sharing was weaker, because having fewer shared sequences lowered the signal-to-noise ratio. Compared with coincidental sharing between unrelated individuals, out-of-frame TCR alpha sequences shared between twins had an excess of sequences with low generation probability. Because the same donors could not be followed over many years, the conclusions relied on cross-sectional statistical analysis.

For this clonotype: The target of this receptor is not known. No base quality information exists; no much larger clone differs at one position.

The library came from 5' RACE. The reads were generated on an Illumina HiSeq 2000. Template switching added a universal primer binding site, and the final cDNA carried a unique molecular identifier that allowed TCR cDNA molecules to be counted accurately. Specific primers in the conserved constant-segment region were used to synthesize first-strand cDNA for TCR alpha and beta chains. Each cDNA library was double barcoded, with a SMART-Mk sample barcode plus Illumina barcodes, to control for contamination. TruSeq adapter sequences along with Illumina sample barcodes were introduced in two successive PCR steps. The TCR alpha and beta cDNA libraries were sequenced on the Illumina HiSeq platform using custom primers. Regarding the original processing steps: MiGEC processed the raw reads to extract unique molecular identifiers, while MiXCR was used to determine the CDR3 positions. Recombination models were inferred per individual with the repgenHMM and IGoR tools using an EM algorithm. Shared clonotype analysis was performed with the tcR package in R, normalizing sharing by the product of cloneset sizes. To study raw recombination without the effects of thymic and clonal selection, out-of-frame nonproductive sequences were analyzed. The raw public reads went through TCRdb reprocessing: fastp at Q25, MiXCR clone calling, in-frame beta chains kept. Identical CDR3 protein sequences are pooled into one entry, listed with their most common genes and DNA. The V and J calls come from TCRdb's annotation, not from the publication. The table for this sample lists 510,000 or so distinct CDR3 sequences; around 15% of them were counted only once. About 0.4% of the sample is in the top ten clones.

All donors were healthy Caucasians. Three pairs of female monozygotic twins, all aged roughly 18 to 30 years, made up the twin cohort. Positive isolation kits from Invitrogen were used to isolate CD4+ and CD8+ T cell populations. Trimming at the junction amounts to 3 bases on V and 2 bases on J, and the germline ends lie 7 bases apart. For CDR1 and CDR2, the germline V gene lists ENHRY and SYGVKD. The cysteine opens and the phenylalanine closes a CDR3 of 13 amino acids. The read is trimmed to its CDR3 DNA, 39 bases read in frame from base 1. These same records also appear under a second study, on yellow fever vaccine responses in identical twins. As described in the second report: The authors reported that the T cell response to vaccination in identical twins appeared partly convergent and partly personalized. Focusing on identical twins, the study followed the T cell clones that responded to the vaccine, and did so with precision.

The TCR originated in a woman aged 18-35 years in good health. The material sequenced was CD4+ T cells sorted from blood. This chain joins TRBV10-3 to TRBJ1-1, with no confidently assigned D gene. The CDR3 region has the sequence CAISDKINTEAFF. The DNA sequence follows: TGTGCCATCAGTGATAAGATAAACACTGAAGCTTTCTTT.